This section outlines one T cell receptor beta chain sequence together with its context. The target antigen is unknown. This entry belongs to a study of OX40 agonist ivuxolimab in advanced cancers. At the level of the study: Those treated in dose escalation had hepatocellular carcinoma, melanoma, renal cell cancer or head and neck cancer. The group had a mean age of approximately 60 years, ranged from roughly 23 to 79, and was around 86% male. Three dose-escalation patients had partial responses: one with hepatocellular carcinoma and two with cutaneous melanoma. Study-wide findings and caveats: Low normalized T-cell clonal expansion was additionally recorded for some nonresponders.

CDR3 length equals 15 residues. Trimming took 6 bases from V and 3 from J; bases not matched to a gene: 4. The germline V gene has CDR1 SGHTA and CDR2 FQGNSA. Repertoires were generated with immunoSEQ multiplex PCR, while TCRdb's copy carries only in-frame clones and drops some. Found here are 49,000 or so clones, about 89% of them singletons; the top ten hold 10% to 15%. This receptor was taken from an adult with an advanced solid tumor such as melanoma, head and neck, liver or kidney cancer. This sample comprised CD4+ or CD8+ T cells sorted from blood, obtained in a trial of the OX40 agonist ivuxolimab. This chain links TRBV7-2 with TRBJ2-3; TRBD2 aligns across 12 bases. CDR3 loop: CASRLTSGGTDTQYF. The CDR3 bases are TGTGCCAGCAGGTTGACTAGCGGGGGAACAGATACGCAGTATTTT.